This T cell receptor (beta chain) was identified during a study of T cell changes during pregnancy in multiple sclerosis. Germline CDR1 reads PRHDT; CDR2 reads FYEKMQ (reference sequence). The CDR3 spans 16 residues. V was trimmed by 0 bases and J by 2 bases, leaving 8 bases between them. The method was immunoSEQ multiplex PCR; TCRdb's version includes in-frame clones alone and lacks a portion of them. This sample has about 28,000 clones, with around 90% found just once. The receptor was isolated from a female donor in good health, enrolled as a control in a pregnancy study. This specimen was peripheral blood, taken in the first trimester of pregnancy. J is TRBJ2-6 and V is TRBV13; possibly TRBD1 for D (6 bases). The CDR3 reads CASSLGRGAGANVLTF. The CDR3 DNA is TGTGCCAGCAGCTTAGGCAGGGGCGCTGGGGCCAACGTCCTGACTTTC. The complete variable domain, with remaining parts taken from reference TRBV13 and TRBJ2-6, reads AAGVIQSPRHLIKEKRETATLKCYPIPRHDTVYWYQQGPGQDPQFLISFYEKMQSDKGSIPDRFSAQQFSDYHSELNMSSLELGDSALYFCASSLGRGAGANVLTFGAGSRLTVL.